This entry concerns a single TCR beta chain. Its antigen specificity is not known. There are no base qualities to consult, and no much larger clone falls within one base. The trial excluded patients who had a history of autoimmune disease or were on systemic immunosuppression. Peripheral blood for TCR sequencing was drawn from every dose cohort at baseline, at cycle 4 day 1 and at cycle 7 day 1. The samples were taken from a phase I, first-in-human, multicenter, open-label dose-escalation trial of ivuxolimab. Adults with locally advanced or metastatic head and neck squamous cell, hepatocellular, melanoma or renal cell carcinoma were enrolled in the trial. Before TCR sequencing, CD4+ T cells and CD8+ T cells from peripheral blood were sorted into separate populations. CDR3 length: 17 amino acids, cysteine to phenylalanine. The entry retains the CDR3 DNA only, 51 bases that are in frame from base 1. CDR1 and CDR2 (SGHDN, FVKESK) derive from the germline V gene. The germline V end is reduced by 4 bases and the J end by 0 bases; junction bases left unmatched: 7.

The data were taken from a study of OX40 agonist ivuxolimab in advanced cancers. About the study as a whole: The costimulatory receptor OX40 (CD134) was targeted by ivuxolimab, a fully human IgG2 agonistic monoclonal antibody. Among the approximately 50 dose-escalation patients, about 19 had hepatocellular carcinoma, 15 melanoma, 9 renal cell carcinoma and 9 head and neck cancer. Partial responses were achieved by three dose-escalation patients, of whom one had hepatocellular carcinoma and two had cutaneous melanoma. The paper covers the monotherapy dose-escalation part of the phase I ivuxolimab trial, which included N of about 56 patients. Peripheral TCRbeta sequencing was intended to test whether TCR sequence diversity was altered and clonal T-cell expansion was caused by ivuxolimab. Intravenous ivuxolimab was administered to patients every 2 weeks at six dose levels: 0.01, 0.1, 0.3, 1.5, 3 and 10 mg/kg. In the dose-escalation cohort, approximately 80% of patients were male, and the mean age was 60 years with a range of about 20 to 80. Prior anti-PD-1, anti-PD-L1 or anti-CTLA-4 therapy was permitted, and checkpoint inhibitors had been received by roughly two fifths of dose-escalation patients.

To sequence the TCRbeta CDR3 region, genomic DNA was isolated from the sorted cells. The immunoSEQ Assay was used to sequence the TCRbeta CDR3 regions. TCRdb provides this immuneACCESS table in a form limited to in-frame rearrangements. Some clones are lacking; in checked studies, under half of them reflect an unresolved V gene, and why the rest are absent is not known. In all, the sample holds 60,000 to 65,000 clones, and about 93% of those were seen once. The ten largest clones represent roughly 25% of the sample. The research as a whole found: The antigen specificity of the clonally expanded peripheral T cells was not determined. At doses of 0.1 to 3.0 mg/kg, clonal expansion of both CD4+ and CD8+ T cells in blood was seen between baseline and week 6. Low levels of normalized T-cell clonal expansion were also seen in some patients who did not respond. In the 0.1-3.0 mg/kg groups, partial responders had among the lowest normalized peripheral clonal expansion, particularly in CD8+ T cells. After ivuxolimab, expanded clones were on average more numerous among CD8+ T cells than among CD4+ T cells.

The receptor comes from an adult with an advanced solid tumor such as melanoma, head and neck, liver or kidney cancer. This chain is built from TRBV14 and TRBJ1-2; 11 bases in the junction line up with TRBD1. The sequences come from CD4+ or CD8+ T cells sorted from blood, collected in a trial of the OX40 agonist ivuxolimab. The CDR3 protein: CASSPLDRGHANYGYTF. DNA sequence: TGTGCCAGCAGCCCCCTGGACAGGGGGCATGCTAACTATGGCTACACCTTC. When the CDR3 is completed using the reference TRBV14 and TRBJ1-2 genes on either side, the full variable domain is EAGVTQFPSHSVIEKGQTVTLRCDPISGHDNLYWYRRVMGKEIKFLLHFVKESKQDESGMPNNRFLAERTGGTYSTLKVQPAELEDSGVYFCASSPLDRGHANYGYTFGSGTRLTVV.